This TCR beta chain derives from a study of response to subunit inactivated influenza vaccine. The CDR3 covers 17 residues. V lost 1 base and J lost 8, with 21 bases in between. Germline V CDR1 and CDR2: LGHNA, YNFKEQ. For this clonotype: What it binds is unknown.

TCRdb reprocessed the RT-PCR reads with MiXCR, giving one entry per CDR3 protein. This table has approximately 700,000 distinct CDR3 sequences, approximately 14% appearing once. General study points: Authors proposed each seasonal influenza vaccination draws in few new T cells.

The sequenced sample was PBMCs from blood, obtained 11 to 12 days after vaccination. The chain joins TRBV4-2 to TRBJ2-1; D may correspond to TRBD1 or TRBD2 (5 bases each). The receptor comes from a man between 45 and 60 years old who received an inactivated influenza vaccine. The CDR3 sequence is CASSQAFLEARGYEQFF. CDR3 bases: TGTGCCAGCAGCCAAGCATTCCTAGAAGCGAGGGGCTATGAGCAGTTCTTC.